This T cell receptor (beta chain) was identified in a study of Ad26.COV2.S vaccination and SARS-CoV-2 variants (dated by TCRdb to the early 2020s). Regarding the study in general: Vaccine-arm donors came from COV1001, a multicentre, randomized, double-blind, placebo-controlled phase I-IIa trial of Ad26.COV2.S in healthy adults. Participants in the trial were split at random into five groups of five each, receiving low-dose or high-dose Ad26.COV2.S once or twice, or else placebo on both occasions. Investigators remained blinded to trial group allocation during experiments and outcome assessment. Sequencing of the TCRbeta repertoire served to evaluate the specificity and breadth of SARS-CoV-2-reactive T cell receptors following Ad26.COV2.S vaccination. Ad26.COV2.S was administered intramuscularly at a dose of 5x10^10 or 1x10^11 viral particles, either as one shot or as two shots given 56 days apart. A total of roughly 30 samples were included in the TCR-sequenced set, comprising roughly 20 Ad26.COV2.S vaccine recipients, 5 placebo recipients and 8 SARS-CoV-2 convalescent individuals. General findings and caveats noted by the study authors: Spike-specific TCR breadth was higher in Ad26.COV2.S recipients than in placebo recipients (P = 0.0014). It was noted by the authors that total T cell responses may have been underestimated by the TCR breadth and depth analyses. Comparable non-spike TCR breadth was observed between vaccine and placebo recipients, consistent with only spike being contained in the vaccine. Comparing responses between vaccine doses or regimens was not something the study was powered to do. After vaccination, spike-specific CD8+ and CD4+ T cell responses were reported to show substantial breadth.

With regard to this clone: There is no known antigen for this receptor. There are no base qualities to consult, and no much larger clone falls within one base.

The CDR3, cysteine through phenylalanine, is 14 amino acids long. Solely the CDR3 DNA is kept, with 42 bases framed from the first base. V loses 4 bases, J loses 9 bases, and the germline ends lie 14 bases apart. The germline V gene (reference sequence) supplies CDR1 SGHNT and CDR2 YYREEE. The immunoSEQ Assay was the method used to sequence TCRbeta CDR3 regions. After extraction, genomic DNA underwent amplification by bias-controlled multiplex PCR, followed by high-throughput sequencing. Per the source publication's procedure: To quantify the absolute abundance of every unique TCRbeta CDR3 region, sequences were collapsed and filtered. Usable DNA was measured by amplifying reference genes present in all nucleated cells, and TCRbeta template counts were normalized to that usable DNA to estimate T cell fraction. Repertoire TCRs were annotated as SARS-CoV-2-specific when V gene, CDR3 amino acid sequence and J gene were exactly matched to a known reactive TCR set. The reference SARS-CoV-2 TCR set was obtained from MIRA and was filtered for enrichment in COVID-19-positive ImmuneCODE repertoires, whereby public or cross-reactive TCRs were removed. Using the MIRA antigens, annotated TCRs were further analysed by specific ORF or by position within an ORF. Breadth was defined as annotated unique rearrangements over total unique productive rearrangements; depth was the summed frequency of those rearrangements. Group comparisons of TCR breadth used two-sided Wilcoxon rank-sum tests. TCRdb retrieved this table from immuneACCESS and kept in-frame rearrangements only. Not all clones are present; in checked studies, unresolved V genes account for under half, and no reason is known for the remainder. That table gives V, J and clone size, and the DNA gave D and trimming. The sample profile shows about 430,000 clones; 80% to 95% of them were found once. The ten largest clones take up more than 10% of the sample.

The label giving this sample's treatment or condition can be read as: about 20 received Ad26.COV2.S at low or high dose, single or two shots; 5 received placebo; per-sample allocation not given. Repertoires of vaccine and placebo recipients were sequenced from samples taken on day 63 after the first injection. Between 29 July and 7 August 2020, Cohort 1b enrolled around 25 adults aged 18-55 years at one site in Boston, USA. As a vaccine, Ad26.COV2.S was a replication-incompetent adenovirus type 26 vector that expressed a prefusion-stabilized SARS-CoV-2 spike protein derived from the original Wuhan strain.

The rearranged segments are TRBV5-4 and TRBJ1-6, with TRBD1 tentatively as D gene (5 bases match). The sequence was obtained from a person aged 18 to 59 who received the Ad26.COV2.S COVID-19 vaccine or a placebo. This material consisted of peripheral blood, taken in a trial of Ad26.COV2.S vaccine versus placebo. The bases are TGTGCCAGCAGCGACGGGACGTCCGTTTCACCCCTCCACTTT. This is translated as CASSDGTSVSPLHF.